This T cell receptor beta chain was obtained from a study of regulatory T cells in long-lasting Graves disease. The overall study: For a period under 3 months, newly diagnosed Graves' patients had taken antithyroid drugs. Study results and caveats: Newly diagnosed disease favored TRBV20-1 and TRBJ2-1 over persistent disease.

Concerning this clonotype: The target antigen is unknown.

The CDR3 spans 16 residues. From germline, CDR1 is SQVTM and CDR2 ANQGSEA. V shed 0 bases, J shed 4 bases, and the junction held 8 bases outside the gene matches. The sample's time point: newly diagnosed GD, antithyroid drugs for less than 3 months. Generation of the TCR library employed RNA extracted from PBMCs. CDR3 regions were amplified by Arm-PCR using iRepertoire HTBI primers to build TCR beta libraries. TCRdb independently ran MiXCR on the multiplex PCR reads; one entry per CDR3 protein. The table records some 500,000 distinct CDR3 sequences, around 16% of them present only once. Separately, the same data were catalogued under a study of T cells in Graves' hyperthyroidism and ophthalmopathy. From that report: Carried out on the TCR CDR3, a first-round RT-PCR used the HTBI primer set.

The clonotype was recovered from a woman between 40 and 65 years old with Graves disease. The V and J genes are TRBV29-1 and TRBJ2-2, with TRBD2 matching 7 bases. The sample was peripheral blood mononuclear cells (PBMCs), taken at new diagnosis, from a patient treated with antithyroid drugs. In DNA, the CDR3 is TGCAGCGTTGAAGATCGGGGGGAGGTTGGCACCGGGGAGCTGTTTTTT. This sequence encodes CSVEDRGEVGTGELFF.